This T cell receptor beta chain comes out of a study of graft-versus-host responses after intestinal transplantation. Background on the study: Transplantation in recipients was multivisceral, liver-intestinal, or isolated intestinal. Induction using anti-thymocyte globulin, followed by tacrolimus and steroids for 3 to 4 years, was given to all recipients.

This clone was observed a single time. Antigen unknown. Measured with immunoSEQ multiplex PCR; TCRdb has only the in-frame clones, and not every one. This table holds about 15,000 clones, around 96% found once. Study-wide findings and caveats: Recipient marrow harbored GvH clones, some of which surfaced first in ileum or blood.

The TCR sequence derives from a human patient who received an intestinal transplant, so some T cells may come from the graft donor. The sequencing here drew on PBMCs, taken 9 days after transplant.

Here the CDR3 DNA reads TGTGCCAGCAGGCGGACTAGCGGGATGCTTGAGCAGTACTTC. It encodes CASRRTSGMLEQYF. The V gene is TRBV6-5, the J gene TRBJ2-7, with 12 bases identical to TRBD2. This CDR3 is built from 14 residues. Per germline, CDR1 MNHEY and CDR2 SVGAGI. The junction had 7 bases not matched to a gene; V was cut back by 6 bases and J by 7 bases.